This TCR beta chain was sequenced during a study of low-dose radiotherapy and immunotherapy resistance in tumors (dated by TCRdb to 2021 to 2024). Study-wide context: In Cohort 1, each fraction delivered 0.5 Gy every 2 weeks, and the prescribed total PTV dose was 6.5 Gy. Patients took aspirin 300 mg orally once daily for four cycles, starting on cycle 1 day 1. Cyclophosphamide 200 mg/m2 was given intravenously every two weeks, one day before each radiation and immunotherapy administration. Nivolumab and ipilimumab were both given intravenously, with nivolumab at a 240 mg flat dose every two weeks and ipilimumab at 1 mg/kg every six weeks. For Cohort 2, the dose was 1 Gy per fraction given every two weeks, adding up to 13 Gy in total across 26 weeks. Eight patients were included in the translational analysis, namely three from the first dose cohort plus the first five from the second dose cohort. Randomization of trial participants into treatment groups was not performed.

The CDR3 holds 12 amino acids from the cysteine to the phenylalanine. Of the read, only the CDR3 DNA is kept; its 36 bases are in frame from base 1. V is cut back by 7 bases and J by 5 bases, with 3 bases in the junction unmatched. The CDR1 and CDR2 encoded by the germline V gene (reference sequence) are LNHDA and SQIVND. The donors took part in RACIN, a single-arm, phase I, dose-escalation trial that combined nivolumab, ipilimumab, aspirin, low-dose cyclophosphamide and low-dose radiotherapy. Patients with advanced, TIL-negative solid tumors were considered eligible. Concerning this clonotype itself: Its antigen has not been determined. Base qualities are not at hand, and no much larger clone is one base apart.

Superscript III and a set of TRAV- and TRBV-specific primers were used to synthesize first-strand cDNA, so that both TCRalpha and TCRbeta chains were covered. TCRs were amplified with Phusion for around 19 PCR cycles, with a constant-region primer paired with the adapter attached to the V primers. Amplification of the isolated mRNA was done with the MessageAmp II aRNA Amplification Kit, which involved a roughly 15-hour in vitro transcription at 37 degrees C. mRNA for TCR sequencing was isolated with the Dynabeads mRNA DIRECT Purification Kit. Indexed Illumina adapters were added in a second Phusion PCR of roughly 25 cycles, after which AMPure XP beads were used to purify the products. Per the original workflow: Custom Perl scripts pooled TCR sequences encoding the same protein, removed out-of-frame sequences and computed each clonotype's abundance. Any TCR sequence backed by just one read was left out of the analysis. Shannon entropy, Gini index, clonality, richness, and the frequency of TCRs shared between repertoires were included as repertoire metrics. In TCRdb, the public reads were trimmed at Q25 with fastp and aligned with MiXCR, with productive beta chains retained. Each CDR3 protein gets just one entry, which takes the most common genes and DNA from the rows behind it. For this entry, the V and J calls and clone size follow TCRdb and not the study's own pipeline. The sample table shows around 10,000 distinct CDR3 sequences, and approximately 55% are seen once. The ten largest clones capture about 8% of the sample.

The rearranged segments are TRBV19 and TRBJ1-2, and TRBD1 matches 8 of the central bases. This TCR derives from a human donor with advanced metastatic prostate, ovarian, gallbladder or colorectal cancer (not recorded which). This table probably holds off-target reads from a library built for another chain. The CDR3 is CASTTGGYGYTF. DNA sequence: TGTGCCAGTACAACAGGGGGTTATGGCTACACCTTC.